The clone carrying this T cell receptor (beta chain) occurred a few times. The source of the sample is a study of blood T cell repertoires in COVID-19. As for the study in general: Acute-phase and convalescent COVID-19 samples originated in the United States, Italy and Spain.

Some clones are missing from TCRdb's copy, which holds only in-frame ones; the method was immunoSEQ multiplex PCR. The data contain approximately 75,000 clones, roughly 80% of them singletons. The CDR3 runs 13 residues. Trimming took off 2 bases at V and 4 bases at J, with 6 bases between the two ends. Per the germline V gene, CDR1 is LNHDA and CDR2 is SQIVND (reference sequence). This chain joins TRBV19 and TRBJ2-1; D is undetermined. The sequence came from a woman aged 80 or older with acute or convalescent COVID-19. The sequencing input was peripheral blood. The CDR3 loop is CASSISRYNEQFF. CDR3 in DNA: TGTGCCAGTAGTATATCGCGATACAATGAGCAGTTCTTC.